Listed below are T cell receptor beta chains from one sample, sequenced in a study of blood T cell repertoires in COVID-19. Profiling relied on immunoSEQ multiplex PCR, and the TCRdb table lists in-frame clones only, not all of them. Counted here are about 88,000 clones, around four fifths occurring once; the ten biggest clones make up 11%. The sequenced sample was peripheral blood. All receptors come from a human donor in a cohort sampled during active COVID-19. Both conserved end residues are part of each CDR3. Not every row has a clone size; where given, it reads once, few, many or a size class.

>TRBJ1-3|-|TRBV5-5
CASSLFAGSGNTIYF
>TRBJ1-2|-|TRBV14
CASSRQGIYGYTF
>TRBJ1-2|-|TRBV10-3
CAVSRDRGRYGYTF
>TRBJ1-5|few|TRBV28
CASSQTGGDQPQHF
>TRBJ2-7|few|TRBV18
CASSPRAGETYEQYF
>TRBJ2-7|-|TRBV5-4
CASRSRDRRDEQYF
>TRBJ1-1|-|TRBV4-3
CASSRELTGNTEAFF
>TRBJ2-1|once|TRBV7-3
CASSLTLGQGNEQFF
>TRBJ2-5|-|TRBV7-9
CASTLGLHEGETQYF
>TRBJ2-5|-|TRBV5-4
CASSFTGGETQYF
>TRBJ1-2|-|TRBV18
CASSPGTHNYGYTF
>TRBJ2-3|-|TRBV7-9
CASSLARQASTDTQYF
>TRBJ2-7|once|TRBV29-1
CSARTAYEQYF
>TRBJ2-7|-|TRBV7-8
CASSPGLAGGLYEQYF
>TRBJ2-1|-|TRBV9
CASSPRQGGYNEQFF
>TRBJ2-7|-|TRBV19
CASSTIRQGSDEQYF
>TRBJ1-1|-|TRBV7-9
CASSVTEITEAFF
>TRBJ2-7|-|TRBV10-1
CASSKPQGVPYEQYF
>TRBJ2-2|-|TRBV25-1
CASSEPSGRATGELFF
>TRBJ2-5|-|TRBV19
CASSVNREETQYF
>TRBJ1-3|-|TRBV5-8
CASRGRGINTIYF
>TRBJ1-5|few|TRBV4-2
CASSQGAVSNQPQHF
>TRBJ2-7|-|TRBV7-2
CASSGGASLNEQYF
>TRBJ1-6|-|TRBV7-9
CASSLGLANSPLHF
>TRBJ2-1|-|TRBV6-6
CASSVTGQGTGEQFF
>TRBJ2-5|-|TRBV7-2
CASSLALTTSGGEEETQYF
>TRBJ2-3|once|TRBV7-9
CASSRTSTDTQYF
>TRBJ2-3|-|TRBV12-3/TRBV12-4
CASSLTDLDTQYF
>TRBJ2-7|-|TRBV6-1
CASSEARVSYAQYF
>TRBJ1-1|-|TRBV2
CASSEALNSLKAFF
>TRBJ1-4|-|TRBV6-1
CASSEGRRVGEKLFF
>TRBJ1-4|-|TRBV9
CASSLRGGATNEKLFF
>TRBJ2-1|-|TRBV18
CASSPVDTPSSYNEQFF